The rows below give T cell receptor beta chains drawn from one sample of a study of T-cell memory formation after mild COVID-19. TCRdb re-called the 5' RACE reads with MiXCR, one entry per CDR3 protein. The table includes approximately 560,000 distinct CDR3 sequences, roughly 17% detected once. Sequences were obtained from PBMCs or a T cell subset sorted from them (not recorded which). These receptors were taken from an adult woman who had mild COVID-19 (a few samples of this study predate the infection). Cell type and time point are not known. Both conserved end residues are trimmed from each CDR3.

V: TRBV19; CDR3: ASSAILAGGQEQY
V: TRBV7-6; CDR3: ASSSSGGEQY
V: TRBV16; CDR3: ASSHPRQGGNQPQH
V: TRBV28; CDR3: ASSLNNWNEQF
V: TRBV29-1; CDR3: SVSPGTGVETQY
V: TRBV7-3; CDR3: ASSSRSARTDTQY
V: TRBV15; CDR3: ATSREGSLGQNSNQPQH
V: TRBV7-8; CDR3: ASSPVGGGETQY
V: TRBV25-1; CDR3: ASSEIAEGRTGELF
V: TRBV5-1; CDR3: ASSSQTGNTEAF
V: TRBV11-2; CDR3: ASSLVAGREDEQY
V: TRBV12-3/TRBV12-4; CDR3: ASSPSDRAPYGYT
V: TRBV4-3; CDR3: ASSQGTVEAF
V: TRBV24-1; CDR3: ATSPGQGFWFGNQPQH
V: TRBV4-2; CDR3: ASSQGETYEQY
V: TRBV5-1; CDR3: ASGKASGGLNTGELF
V: TRBV18; CDR3: ASSPSLGNQPQH
V: TRBV5-1; CDR3: ASSLVIRPTKLKMPSGANVLT
V: TRBV9; CDR3: ASSVAPWGQGNYGYT
V: TRBV7-2; CDR3: ASSRDSLSNQPQH
V: TRBV7-2; CDR3: ASSQWGVNEKLF
V: TRBV7-6; CDR3: ARSPGVRNTEAF
V: TRBV7-3; CDR3: ASSADLAGVDTQY
V: TRBV4-1; CDR3: ASSQGSTGYNEQF
V: TRBV11-3; CDR3: ASSPTRDRGGAF
V: TRBV20-1; CDR3: SARDLGNEQF
V: TRBV12-3/TRBV12-4; CDR3: ASSWTGGGNTIY
V: TRBV10-3; CDR3: AISESTQGNQPQH
V: TRBV19; CDR3: ASSRRGATARGYGYT
V: TRBV7-3; CDR3: ASSLTSAPRETQY
V: TRBV7-3; CDR3: ASSLRGRVSAETQY
V: TRBV7-6; CDR3: ARSLGTTRTDTQY
V: TRBV7-8; CDR3: ASSFNRKDEQF
V: TRBV5-1; CDR3: ASSPRTGGHYEQF
V: TRBV19; CDR3: ASSMSVGDSPLH
V: TRBV5-5; CDR3: ASSSRTDRPLH
V: TRBV5-1; CDR3: ASSWGSGFANEKLF
V: TRBV24-1; CDR3: ATSATGVAGNTIY
V: TRBV5-1; CDR3: ASRGQGVYNEQF
V: TRBV4-1; CDR3: ASSSLGDRVMNTEAF
V: TRBV5-5; CDR3: ASSFDPGNYGYT
V: TRBV12-3/TRBV12-4; CDR3: ASSLGRRSTFTDTQY
V: TRBV4-1; CDR3: ASSLQPGTGSSNQPQH